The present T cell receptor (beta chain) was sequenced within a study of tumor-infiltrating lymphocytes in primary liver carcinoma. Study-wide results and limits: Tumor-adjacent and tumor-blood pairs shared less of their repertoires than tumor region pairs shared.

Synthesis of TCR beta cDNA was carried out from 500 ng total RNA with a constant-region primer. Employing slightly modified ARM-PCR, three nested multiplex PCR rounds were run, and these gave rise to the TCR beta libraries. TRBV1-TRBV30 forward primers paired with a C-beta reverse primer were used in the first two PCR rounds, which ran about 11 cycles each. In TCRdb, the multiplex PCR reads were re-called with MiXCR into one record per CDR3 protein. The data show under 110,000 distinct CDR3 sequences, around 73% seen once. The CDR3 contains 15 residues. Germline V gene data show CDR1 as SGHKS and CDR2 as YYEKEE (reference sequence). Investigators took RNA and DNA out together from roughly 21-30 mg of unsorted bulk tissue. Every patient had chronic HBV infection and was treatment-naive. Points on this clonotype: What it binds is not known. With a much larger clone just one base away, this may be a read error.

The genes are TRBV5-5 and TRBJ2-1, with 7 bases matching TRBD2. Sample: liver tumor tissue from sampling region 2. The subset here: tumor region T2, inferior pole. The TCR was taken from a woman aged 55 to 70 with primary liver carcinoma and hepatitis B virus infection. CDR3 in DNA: TGTGCCAGCGCCTCAAGCGGGGCCCCACACAATGATCAGTTCTTC. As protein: CASASSGAPHNDQFF.